This entry lists 21 T cell receptor beta chains sequenced from one sample in a study of cytomegalovirus exposure and HLA in healthy donors. In the PCR, 60 Vbeta and 13 Jbeta primers were used. Assay used: immunoSEQ multiplex PCR; TCRdb lists only in-frame clones, some missing. This table holds about 130,000 clones, about 79% found once. The specimen sequenced was PBMCs. The source of these receptors is a man in his forties or fifties in good health and CMV-seronegative.

The chain joins TRBV18 to TRBJ1-1; D remains ambiguous. V dropped 6 bases and J dropped 5 bases, with 16 bases sitting between them. CDR3 length: 14 residues. Germline lookup yields CDR1 KGHSH and CDR2 LQKENI. The CDR3 DNA follows: TGTGCCAGCTCCGCGGGCCACCTGGGGACTGAAGCTTTCTTT. Protein sequence: CASSAGHLGTEAFF.

The chain carries TRBV7-7 and TRBJ2-1; D is possibly TRBD2 (7 bases). Looked up from germline, CDR1 is SSHAT and CDR2 is FNYEAQ (reference sequence). Trimming shortened V by 5 bases and J by 12 bases, and 23 bases separated the two germline ends. This CDR3 has 15 amino acids. CDR3: CASSPGGPGGGGQFF. CDR3 DNA sequence: TGTGCCAGCAGCCCCGGGGGCCCGGGGGGTGGTGGGCAGTTCTTC.

J is TRBJ1-1 and V is TRBV4-1, with D perhaps matching TRBD1 (5 bases). This CDR3 has 14 amino acids. The V end was cut by 4 bases, the J end by 5 bases, with 14 bases between. Germline V CDR1 and CDR2: MGHRA, YSYEKL. The CDR3 loop reads CASSLFIQETEAFF. In nucleotides, the CDR3 is TGCGCCAGCAGCCTTTTCATACAGGAAACTGAAGCTTTCTTT.

This chain uses TRBV7-2 with TRBJ2-5, with 13 bases lining up with TRBD2. The end of the DNA aligns better with TRBJ2-7, so the J call may be wrong. The germline V gene has CDR1 SGHTA and CDR2 FQGNSA. The CDR3 runs 16 residues. The CDR3 is CASSSGLAGRFYEQYF. The CDR3, as DNA: TGTGCCAGCAGCTCGGGACTAGCGGGGAGATTTTACGAGCAGTACTTC.

The chain couples TRBV2 to TRBJ1-1, with 10 bases that match TRBD1. The V gene's germline CDR1 is SNHLY and CDR2 FYNNEI. The CDR3 is 12 amino acids. Trimming took 1 base from V and 10 from J; bases not matched to a gene: 0. The CDR3 protein is CASSEGTGGAFF. CDR3 bases: TGTGCCAGCAGTGAAGGGACAGGGGGAGCTTTCTTT.

In this sample, this clone turned up a few times. The chain has TRBV7-2 and TRBJ2-5, with TRBD1 identical over 8 bases. Losses at the gene ends were 10 bases for V and 5 bases for J; bases not matched to a gene: 18. The CDR3 has 16 residues. Germline V gives CDR1 SGHTA, CDR2 FQGNSA. The CDR3 protein is CANPPGSGGEGETQYF. As DNA, the CDR3 is TGTGCCAACCCGCCGGGGTCAGGGGGCGAGGGCGAGACCCAGTACTTC.

The V gene is TRBV4-1, the J gene TRBJ2-7, with 8 bases matching TRBD1. CDR3 length equals 15 residues. Germline trimming cut 3 bases from V and 5 bases from J; bases unmatched to any gene: 9. Germline V lookup: CDR1 MGHRA, CDR2 YSYEKL. For the CDR3, the DNA is TGCGCCAGCAGCCAGGCCGACAGGGGTTTCAACGAGCAGTACTTC. Amino acids: CASSQADRGFNEQYF.

The chain uses TRBV19 and TRBJ2-5, with 7 bases that match TRBD1. With V trimmed by 3 bases and J by 1 base, 5 bases remained unmatched. The CDR3 loop spans 15 amino acids. Germline CDR1 and CDR2: LNHDA and SQIVND (reference sequence). As DNA, the CDR3 is TGTGCCAGTAGTATGAGTAGGGGGCTCCAAGAGACCCAGTACTTC. It specifies CASSMSRGLQETQYF. The variable domain in full, with the rest retrieved from reference TRBV19 and TRBJ2-5, is DGGITQSPKYLFRKEGQNVTLSCEQNLNHDAMYWYRQDPGQGLRLIYYSQIVNDFQKGDIAEGYSVSREKKESFPLTVTSAQKNPTAFYLCASSMSRGLQETQYFGPGTRLLVL.

This clone has a handful of counts. The chain combines TRBV27 with TRBJ1-5; possibly TRBD1 for D (6 bases). CDR3 length equals 21 residues. V was cut by 2 bases and J by 2 bases, with 28 bases left in between. Germline CDR1 MNHEY, CDR2 SMNVEV (reference sequence). CDR3 bases: TGTGCCAGCAGTTTACCAACAGGGACGGGGATCTTAATTGGGGGCAATCAGCCCCAGCATTTT. Translated, it gives CASSLPTGTGILIGGNQPQHF.

The rearrangement uses TRBV7-2 and TRBJ1-5; TRBD1 aligns across 12 bases. Unmatched junction bases numbered 2, after V lost 3 bases and J lost 5 bases. The V gene's germline CDR1 is SGHTA and CDR2 FQGNSA. CDR3 size: 15 residues. The CDR3 spells CASSFGTGGDQPQHF. CDR3 DNA sequence: TGTGCCAGCAGCTTTGGGACAGGGGGCGATCAGCCCCAGCATTTT.

The CDR3 DNA sequence: TGCGCCAGCAGCTTGGCCGAGCAGGGGGGAGAGACCCAGTACTTC. Amino acids: CASSLAEQGGETQYF. The chain employs TRBV5-1 and TRBJ2-5; a weak D match, TRBD1 (7 bases). CDR1 is SGHRS, CDR2 YFSETQ, per germline. V was cut by 0 bases and J by 4 bases, with 13 bases left in between. CDR3 size: 15 residues.

The chain has TRBV10-3 and TRBJ2-1; 8 bases match TRBD1. The germline V gene has CDR1 ENHRY and CDR2 SYGVKD. The CDR3 spans 16 residues. The trim removed 4 bases at V and 4 bases at J, leaving 9 bases unmatched. CDR3 nucleotides: TGTGCCATCAGTGGCGCGCGGACAGGGCTGTACAATGAGCAGTTCTTC. Translation: CAISGARTGLYNEQFF.

In its sample, this clone was seen a few times. Other DNA sequences within the sample encode an identical CDR3. This chain connects TRBV5-1 to TRBJ1-1; a possible D gene is TRBD1 (5 bases). V was pared by 2 bases and J by 2 bases, with 7 bases between. The CDR3 runs 13 residues. Germline V gives CDR1 SGHRS, CDR2 YFSETQ. The CDR3 DNA reads TGCGCCAGCAGCTTAGGGGCCAACACTGAAGCTTTCTTT. This encodes CASSLGANTEAFF.

The genes are TRBV7-2 and TRBJ1-5, with TRBD1 matching over 8 bases. The CDR3 length is 15 residues. Trimming at V came to 5 bases and at J to 3 bases, leaving 6 bases not matched to a gene. CDR1 is SGHTA and CDR2 is FQGNSA in the germline V gene. The CDR3 DNA is TGTGCCAGCAGCGCCGGGACAGGCGCCAATCAGCCCCAGCATTTT. Residues: CASSAGTGANQPQHF.

This chain connects TRBV7-2 to TRBJ1-2, with 8 nucleotides matching TRBD1. J lost 2 bases, V lost 5 bases, and 10 bases had no gene match. From germline, CDR1 is SGHTA and CDR2 FQGNSA. The CDR3 extends over 16 amino acids. CDR3 amino acids: CASSLDRGAPNYGYTF. In DNA form, the CDR3 reads TGTGCCAGCAGCCTCGACAGGGGCGCACCAAACTATGGCTACACCTTC.

This chain connects TRBV27 to TRBJ1-1, with 10 bases matching TRBD1. This CDR3 has 16 residues. V lost 5 bases and J lost 0; bases outside the gene matches: 6. CDR1 and CDR2 (germline): MNHEY, SMNVEV (reference sequence). CDR3 region: CASSRQGAILNTEAFF. The DNA of the CDR3 is TGTGCCAGCAGTCGACAGGGGGCTATATTGAACACTGAAGCTTTCTTT.

This clone has more than one count but fewer than ten. One end of the junction fails to match germline, which may point to a read error. The V gene is TRBV7-9, the J gene TRBJ1-4; D may be TRBD1 (5 bases). CDR1 is SEHNR and CDR2 is FQNEAQ in the germline V gene (reference sequence). This CDR3 spans 15 amino acids. The CDR3 bases are TGTTCCAGCAGCGCCTGGGGCAGTGGGAATGAAAAACTGTTTTTT. This codes for CSSSAWGSGNEKLFF.

The count of this clone is one. The chain links TRBV19 to TRBJ1-1, with 10 bases identical to TRBD1. V shed 4 bases, J shed 3 bases, and the junction held 5 bases outside the gene matches. Per the germline V gene, CDR1 is LNHDA and CDR2 is SQIVND (reference sequence). The CDR3 spans 15 residues. CDR3 residues: CASSRSGTGDTEAFF. The CDR3 coding sequence is TGTGCCAGTAGTAGGTCGGGGACAGGGGACACTGAAGCTTTCTTT.

The V call is TRBV5-6, the J call TRBJ2-2; D is uncertain. Trimming took off 0 bases at V and 3 bases at J, with 3 bases between the two ends. Germline V CDR1 and CDR2: SGHDT, YYEEEE. The CDR3 has 13 amino acids. Here the CDR3 reads CASSLADTGELFF. The CDR3 coding sequence is TGTGCCAGCAGCTTGGCGGACACCGGGGAGCTGTTTTTT.

CDR3 in DNA: TGTGCCAGCAGTGAACAAAACGGACAGGGCGATGGCTACACCTTC. The encoded protein is CASSEQNGQGDGYTF. The J gene is TRBJ1-2, the V gene TRBV6-1; 8 bases agree with TRBD1. The CDR3 totals 15 residues. Germline CDR1 and CDR2: MNHNS and SASEGT. V was clipped by 2 bases and J by 6 bases; unmatched bases: 8.

The chain recombines TRBV18 with TRBJ2-1; TRBD2 is a possible D gene (5 bases). V lost 8 bases and J 9 bases, leaving 11 bases between the germline ends. The CDR3 loop spans 11 amino acids. The germline V gene has CDR1 KGHSH and CDR2 LQKENI. The CDR3 is CASLRETEQFF. DNA for the CDR3: TGTGCCAGCCTGAGGGAGACTGAGCAGTTCTTC.